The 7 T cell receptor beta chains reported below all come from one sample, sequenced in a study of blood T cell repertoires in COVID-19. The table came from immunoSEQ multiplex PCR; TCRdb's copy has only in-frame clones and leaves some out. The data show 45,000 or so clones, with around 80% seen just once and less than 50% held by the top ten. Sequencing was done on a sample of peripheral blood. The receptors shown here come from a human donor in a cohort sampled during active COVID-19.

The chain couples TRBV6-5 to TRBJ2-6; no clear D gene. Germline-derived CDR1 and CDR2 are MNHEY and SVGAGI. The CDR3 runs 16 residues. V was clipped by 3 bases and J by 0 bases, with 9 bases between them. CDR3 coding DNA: TGTGCCAGCAGTTATTCCGAGCGCTCTGGGGCCAACGTCCTGACTTTC. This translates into CASSYSERSGANVLTF.

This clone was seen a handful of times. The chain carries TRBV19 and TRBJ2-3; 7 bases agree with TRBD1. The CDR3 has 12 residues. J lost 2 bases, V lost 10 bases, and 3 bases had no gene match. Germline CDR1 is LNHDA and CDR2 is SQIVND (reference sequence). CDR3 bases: TGTGCCACGGGACAGCTCACAGATACGCAGTATTTT. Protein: CATGQLTDTQYF.

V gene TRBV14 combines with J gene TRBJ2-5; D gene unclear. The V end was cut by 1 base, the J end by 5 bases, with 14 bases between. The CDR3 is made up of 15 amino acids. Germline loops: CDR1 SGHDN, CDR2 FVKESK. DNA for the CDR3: TGTGCCAGCAGCCAAGGCGGTAGAGCATGGGAGACCCAGTACTTC. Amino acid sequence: CASSQGGRAWETQYF.

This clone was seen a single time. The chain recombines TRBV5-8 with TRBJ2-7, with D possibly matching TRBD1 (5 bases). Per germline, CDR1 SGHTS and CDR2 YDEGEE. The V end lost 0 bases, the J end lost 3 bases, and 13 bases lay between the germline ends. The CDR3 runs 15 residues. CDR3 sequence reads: CASSLGTGPIYEQYV. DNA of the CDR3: TGTGCCAGCAGCTTGGGAACAGGACCAATCTACGAGCAGTACGTC.

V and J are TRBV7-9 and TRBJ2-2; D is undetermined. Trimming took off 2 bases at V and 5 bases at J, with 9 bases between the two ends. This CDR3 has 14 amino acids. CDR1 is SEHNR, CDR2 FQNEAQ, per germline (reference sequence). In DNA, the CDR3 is TGTGCCAGCAGCTTAACTATGCGGACCGGGGAGCTGTTTTTT. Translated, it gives CASSLTMRTGELFF.

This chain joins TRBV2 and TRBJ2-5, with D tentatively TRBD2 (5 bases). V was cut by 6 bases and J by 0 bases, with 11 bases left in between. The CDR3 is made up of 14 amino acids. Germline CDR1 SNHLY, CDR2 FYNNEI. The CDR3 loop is CASSEGGYQETQYF. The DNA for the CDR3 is TGTGCCAGCAGCGAGGGTGGGTACCAAGAGACCCAGTACTTC.

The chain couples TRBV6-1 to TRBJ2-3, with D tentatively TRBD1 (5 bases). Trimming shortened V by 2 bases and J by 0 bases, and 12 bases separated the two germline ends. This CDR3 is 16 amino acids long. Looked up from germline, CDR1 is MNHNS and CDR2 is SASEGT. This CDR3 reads CASSESLGASTDTQYF. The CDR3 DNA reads TGTGCCAGCAGTGAAAGCCTAGGGGCAAGCACAGATACGCAGTATTTT.